This paragraph reports one TCR beta chain. During its preparation, the TCRbeta library received unique molecular identifiers. Each CDR3 protein gets one entry after TCRdb re-called the PCR reads with MiXCR. The sample consists of 450,000 to 550,000 distinct CDR3 sequences, over 9.5% of them appearing once. The data originate from a study of T-cell reconstitution after alpha-beta-depleted transplantation in children. This CDR3 is 14 amino acids long. V lost 4 bases to trimming and J lost 3 bases; unmatched junction nucleotides: 5. CDR1 SGHNT and CDR2 YYREEE come from the germline V gene (reference sequence).

The source material was PBMCs, mostly from graft donor cells, sampled 180 days after TCRalphabeta/CD19-depleted stem cell transplant. The receptor was derived from a female patient between 2 and 10 years old who had a stem cell transplant for aplastic anemia, so the T cells may come from the graft donor. V and J are TRBV5-4 and TRBJ2-7, with 9 positions matching TRBD2. CDR3: CASSTPTSGYEQYV. The CDR3 DNA reads as TGTGCCAGCAGCACCCCGACTAGCGGCTACGAGCAGTACGTC.